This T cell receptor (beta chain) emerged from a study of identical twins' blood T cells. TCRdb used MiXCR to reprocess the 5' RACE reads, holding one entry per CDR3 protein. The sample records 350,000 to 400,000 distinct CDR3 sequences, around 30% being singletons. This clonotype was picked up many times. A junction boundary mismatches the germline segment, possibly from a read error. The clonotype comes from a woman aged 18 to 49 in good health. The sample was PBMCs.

CDR3 DNA sequence: TGCGCCAGCAGCCTGGATAGCTCTGGGGCCAACGTCCTGACTTTC. Translating it yields CASSLDSSGANVLTF. The V call is TRBV12-3 or TRBV12-4, the J call TRBJ2-6, with D uncertain. The CDR3 extends over 15 amino acids.